This T cell receptor (beta chain) originates from a study of blood T cell repertoires in COVID-19. Overall study: COVID-19 samples collected from the United States, Italy and Spain covered acute and convalescent phases.

The V and J ends lost 5 bases and 8 bases respectively, with 16 bases between them. The germline V gene has CDR1 MNHEY and CDR2 SVGEGT. The CDR3 contains 13 residues. Seattle cases were enrolled at active infection and followed longitudinally. Per the original methods: Amplification of reference gene primers was used by the study to estimate nucleated cell counts. TCRdb's copy holds only in-frame clones and misses some; the assay was immunoSEQ multiplex PCR. V, J and clone size were drawn from that table, and D and trimming were deduced from the DNA. The sample has 300,000 to 400,000 clones, around 87% seen once.

Sequenced sample: peripheral blood. The origin of this receptor is a woman aged 55-69 years with COVID-19, enrolled during active disease. The chain couples TRBV6-2 or TRBV6-3 to TRBJ2-7, with D perhaps matching TRBD2 (5 bases). CDR3 nucleotides: TGTGCCAGCAGTCCACCTACGGACGGGAAGCAGTACTTC. As protein: CASSPPTDGKQYF.